The T cell receptor beta chain described here comes from a study of blood T cell repertoires in COVID-19. V dropped 4 bases and J dropped 4 bases, with 16 bases sitting between them. CDR1 is LGHNA and CDR2 is YSLEER in the germline V gene. CDR3 size: 15 residues. This clone was detected only once. Authors' processing steps: Reference gene primer amplification in the assay estimated nucleated cell counts. This table comes from immunoSEQ multiplex PCR, and its TCRdb copy is limited to in-frame clones, with some not included. The D gene and trimming were derived from the DNA, and the V and J assignments and clone size from that table. Of roughly 290,000 clones listed, 80% to 90% are singletons.

The chain uses TRBV4-3 and TRBJ1-1; D unclear. This TCR was recovered from a woman in her forties or fifties who had recovered from COVID-19. The sequenced sample consisted of peripheral blood. DNA of the CDR3: TGCGCCAGCAGCCGCGGGCTCGGGGTTAGCACTGAAGCTTTCTTT. This gives the protein CASSRGLGVSTEAFF.